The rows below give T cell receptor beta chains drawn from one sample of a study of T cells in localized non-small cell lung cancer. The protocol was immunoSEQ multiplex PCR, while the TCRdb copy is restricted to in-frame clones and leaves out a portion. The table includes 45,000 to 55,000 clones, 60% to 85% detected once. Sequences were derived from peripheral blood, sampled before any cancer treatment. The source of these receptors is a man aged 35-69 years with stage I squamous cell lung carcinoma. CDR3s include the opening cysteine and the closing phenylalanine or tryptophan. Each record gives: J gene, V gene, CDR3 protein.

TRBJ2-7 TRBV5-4 CASSLWTGIEQYF
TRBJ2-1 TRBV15 CATSTTGQGFYNEQFF
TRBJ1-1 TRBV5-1 CASSLGYEAFF
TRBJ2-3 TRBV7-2 CASSLPVGGLNTQYF
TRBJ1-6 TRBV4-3 CASSDETGGLSPLHF
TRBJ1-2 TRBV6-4 CASRPNDRGTYGYTF
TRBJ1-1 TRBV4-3 CASSQVVRFTEAFF
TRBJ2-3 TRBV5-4 CASSPRTSTSTDTQYF
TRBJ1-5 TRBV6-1 CATNPGQGNQPQHF
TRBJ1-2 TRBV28 CASSTTGQGRIYGYTF
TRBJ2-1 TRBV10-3 CATRDRGYNEQFF
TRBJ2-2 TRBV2 CASSEQSGELFF
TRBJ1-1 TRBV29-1 CSVVPRGPMNTEAFF
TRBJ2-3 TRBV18 CASSPRRADTQYF
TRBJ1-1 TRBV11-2 CASSLAVGSEAFF
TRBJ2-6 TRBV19 CASSLIRQSSGANVLTF
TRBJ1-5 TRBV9 CASSSGPNSNQPQHF
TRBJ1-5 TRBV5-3 CARSLQDSNQPQHF
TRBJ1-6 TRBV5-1 CASSPQGPINSPLHF
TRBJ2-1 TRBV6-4 CASSGEGGGYNEQFF
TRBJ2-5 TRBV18 CASSPFGEQETQYF
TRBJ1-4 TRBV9 CASSVEEEDEKLFF
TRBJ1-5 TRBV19 CASSIKFGHYSNQPQHF
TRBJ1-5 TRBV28 CASSIIGEGDHQPQHF
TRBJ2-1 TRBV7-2 CASSVSIDNEQFF
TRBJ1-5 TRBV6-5 CASKAGGNQPQHF
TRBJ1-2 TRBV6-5 CASSVRGADGYTF
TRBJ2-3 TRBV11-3 CASSLGGGGAADTQYF
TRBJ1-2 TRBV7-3 CASSLTAYNRDYTF
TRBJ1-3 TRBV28 CASSLGSGSGNTIYF